These 31 T cell receptor beta chains were sequenced from one sample in a study of cytomegalovirus exposure and HLA in healthy donors. Use of 60 Vbeta and 13 Jbeta primers characterized the PCR. Profiled with immunoSEQ multiplex PCR; TCRdb holds only in-frame clones, not every one. The sample records about 72,000 clones, more than 75% being singletons. Input material: PBMCs. The source is a man aged 40-49 years in good health and CMV-seronegative.

The CDR3 coding sequence is TGTGCCATCACCAGACAAGTGAACACCGGGGAGCTGTTTTTT. Amino acids: CAITRQVNTGELFF. The chain combines TRBV10-3 with TRBJ2-2, with D uncertain. The CDR3 totals 14 residues. Germline CDR1 and CDR2: ENHRY and SYGVKD. Trimming stripped 7 bases from V and 1 base from J, with 10 bases between.

V gene TRBV18 combines with J gene TRBJ2-3; D gene uncertain. There are 14 residues in the CDR3. With 6 bases removed from V and 6 bases from J, the gap between germline ends came to 16 bases. CDR1 and CDR2 (germline): KGHSH, LQKENI. The CDR3 region is CASSLLGRSDTQYF. CDR3 sequence (DNA): TGTGCCAGCTCGCTACTTGGTCGGTCGGATACGCAGTATTTT.

The V and J genes are TRBV15 and TRBJ1-5, with a tentative D call TRBD1 (5 bases). V gave up 1 base and J gave up 2 bases, with 21 bases separating them. The CDR3 totals 19 residues. Germline CDR1 and CDR2: LNHNV and YYDKDF (reference sequence). The CDR3 is CATSRVRDRGVYGNQPQHF. For the CDR3, the DNA is TGTGCCACCAGCAGAGTTCGGGACCGGGGGGTTTACGGCAATCAGCCCCAGCATTTT.

This sequence joins TRBV28 and TRBJ1-3; D may be TRBD1 (5 bases). The germline V and J ends were trimmed by 6 bases and 0 bases, with 12 bases remaining between them. The CDR3 is 15 residues long. In germline, CDR1 is MDHEN, CDR2 SYDVKM. The CDR3 DNA follows: TGTGCCAGCAGCCCTCCGGGGGACTCTGGAAACACCATATATTTT. Residues: CASSPPGDSGNTIYF.

The chain uses TRBV7-9 and TRBJ1-1; 7 nucleotides agree with TRBD1. Germline V gene lookup returns CDR1 SEHNR and CDR2 FQNEAQ (reference sequence). This CDR3 has 15 amino acids. V gave up 5 bases and J gave up 5 bases; unmatched junction bases: 11. The CDR3 here is CASSPLGGEDTEAFF. The CDR3 DNA reads TGTGCCAGCAGCCCCCTAGGGGGCGAGGATACTGAAGCTTTCTTT.

By share, this clone ranks as medium-sized. At the DNA level, this CDR3 is encoded by other sequences in the same sample as well. The chain links TRBV5-1 to TRBJ2-2; D might be TRBD1 (5 bases). The CDR3 is made up of 15 amino acids. Trimming cost V 0 bases and J 0 bases, with 6 bases left between them. CDR1 is SGHRS and CDR2 is YFSETQ in the germline V gene. The CDR3 nucleotides are TGCGCCAGCAGCTTGGACAGGCCGAACACCGGGGAGCTGTTTTTT. This codes for CASSLDRPNTGELFF. The full variable domain, with the rest looked up from reference TRBV5-1 and TRBJ2-2, is KAGVTQTPRYLIKTRGQQVTLSCSPISGHRSVSWYQQTPGQGLQFLFEYFSETQRNKGNFPGRFSGRQFSNSRSEMNVSTLELGDSALYLCASSLDRPNTGELFFGEGSRLTVL.

The chain is built from TRBV5-1 and TRBJ2-6; 9 bases map to TRBD1. Trimming at V came to 3 bases and at J to 0 bases, leaving 4 bases not matched to a gene. Germline CDR1 is SGHRS and CDR2 is YFSETQ. The CDR3 contains 17 residues. This CDR3 is CASSWTGASSGANVLTF. The CDR3 nucleotides read TGCGCCAGCAGCTGGACAGGGGCCTCCTCTGGGGCCAACGTCCTGACTTTC.

The CDR3 reads CASRPLQGVDTEAFF. Here the CDR3 DNA reads TGTGCCAGCAGGCCCCTCCAGGGGGTCGACACTGAAGCTTTCTTT. The chain uses TRBV27 and TRBJ1-1, with TRBD1 matching 7 bases. Germline V gene sequence: CDR1 MNHEY, CDR2 SMNVEV (reference sequence). The CDR3 is 15 residues long. After removal of 6 bases from V and 3 bases from J, the junction contained 10 bases not matched to a gene.

This chain links TRBV7-3 with TRBJ2-7; 7 nucleotides match TRBD2. There are 14 residues in the CDR3. The J segment lost 3 bases and the V segment lost 6 bases, leaving 8 bases of the junction unmatched. Germline V CDR1 and CDR2: SGHTA, FQGTGA. CDR3: CASSLLAGVYEQYF. DNA of the CDR3: TGTGCCAGCAGTTTACTGGCGGGGGTCTACGAGCAGTACTTC.

The V gene is TRBV7-2, the J gene TRBJ1-2, with a tentative D call TRBD1 (5 bases). Germline CDR1 reads SGHTA; CDR2 reads FQGNSA. Trimming left V 3 bases short and J 6 bases short, with 14 bases between. The CDR3 has 14 amino acids. The chain's CDR3 is CASSFIWRDHGYTF. In nucleotides, the CDR3 is TGTGCCAGCAGCTTTATCTGGAGGGACCATGGCTACACCTTC.

The rearrangement joins TRBV30 to TRBJ1-2; D might be TRBD1 (5 bases). The CDR3 runs to 12 residues. V lost 3 bases and J 8 bases, leaving 13 bases between the germline ends. Germline CDR1 GTSNPN, CDR2 SVGIG (reference sequence). CDR3 sequence reads: CAWSPGQRGYTF. The CDR3 DNA is TGTGCCTGGAGCCCAGGGCAGAGAGGCTACACCTTC. The full variable domain, completed using reference TRBV30 and TRBJ1-2, is SQTIHQWPATLVQPVGSPLSLECTVEGTSNPNLYWYRQAAGRGLQLLFYSVGIGQISSEVPQNLSASRPQDRQFILSSKKLLLSDSGFYLCAWSPGQRGYTFGSGTRLTVV.

J is TRBJ1-4 and V is TRBV5-1; D ambiguous. Germline loops: CDR1 SGHRS, CDR2 YFSETQ. Between the trimmed V and J ends, which lost 5 bases and 1 base, there was a span of 9 bases. This CDR3 has 14 residues. CDR3 bases: TGCGCCAGCAGTCACGAGATAACTAATGAAAAACTGTTTTTT. It codes for CASSHEITNEKLFF.

This clone was counted a single time. The chain links TRBV2 to TRBJ1-2, with 7 bases lining up with TRBD1. Looked up from germline, CDR1 is SNHLY and CDR2 is FYNNEI. This CDR3 contains 13 residues. V gave up 8 bases and J gave up 6 bases; unmatched junction bases: 9. CDR3 coding DNA: TGTGCCAGCGGCCACCTAACAGGGGATGGCTACACCTTC. It codes for CASGHLTGDGYTF.

V and J are TRBV4-2 and TRBJ2-1, with D possibly TRBD2 on 6 matching bases. Trimming took 6 bases from V and 8 from J, leaving 17 bases between them. Per germline, CDR1 LGHNA and CDR2 YNFKEQ. The CDR3 sequence is 14 residues long. The CDR3 sequence is CASSRQEGPDEQFF. Here the CDR3 DNA reads TGTGCCAGCAGTCGTCAGGAGGGTCCAGATGAGCAGTTCTTC.

This CDR3 reads CASSLLAQEQYF. The CDR3 nucleotides are TGTGCCAGCAGCTTACTGGCCCAGGAGCAGTACTTC. The J gene is TRBJ2-7, the V gene TRBV7-9; the D is unclear. The CDR3 has 12 amino acids. CDR1 SEHNR and CDR2 FQNEAQ come from the germline V gene (reference sequence). Between the trimmed V and J ends, which lost 2 bases and 7 bases, there was a span of 9 bases.

The CDR3 DNA sequence: TGTGCCAGCAGGGACACTAACACCGGGGAGCTGTTTTTT. Amino acids: CASRDTNTGELFF. The rearrangement uses TRBV6-5 and TRBJ2-2, with D perhaps TRBD1 (5 bases). There are 13 residues in the CDR3. V was cut by 6 bases and J by 2 bases, with 7 bases left in between. CDR1 and CDR2 from the germline V gene are MNHEY and SVGAGI.

J is TRBJ2-1 and V is TRBV14, with 9 bases aligning to TRBD1. The V segment lost 2 bases and the J segment 9 bases; nucleotides outside the gene matches: 11. Germline CDR1 is SGHDN and CDR2 is FVKESK. CDR3 size: 16 residues. CDR3 region: CASSQRTGVDPGEQFF. The CDR3 DNA is TGTGCCAGCAGCCAAAGGACAGGGGTCGACCCGGGTGAGCAGTTCTTC.

The chain joins TRBV14 to TRBJ2-7; D unresolved. V was cut by 4 bases and J by 9 bases, with 13 bases left in between. CDR1 is SGHDN and CDR2 is FVKESK in the germline V gene. The CDR3 runs to 12 residues. CDR3 coding DNA: TGTGCCAGCAGCCCTTATACGCAGGTGCAGTACTTC. It encodes CASSPYTQVQYF.

The V call is TRBV27, the J call TRBJ2-2, with 9 bases lining up with TRBD2. This CDR3 has 17 residues. Trimming cost V 3 bases and J 3 bases; bases outside gene matches: 8. The germline V gene has CDR1 MNHEY and CDR2 SMNVEV (reference sequence). The CDR3 region is CASSFSTSGLYTGELFF. CDR3 sequence (DNA): TGTGCCAGCAGTTTCTCGACTAGCGGTCTGTACACCGGGGAGCTGTTTTTT.

The rearrangement uses TRBV7-9 and TRBJ1-2; TRBD1 aligns across 7 bases. The CDR3 length is 16 residues. The V segment lost 4 bases and the J segment 8 bases; nucleotides outside the gene matches: 16. The V gene's germline CDR1 is SEHNR and CDR2 FQNEAQ (reference sequence). Here the CDR3 reads CASSSNRQGYVGGYTF. In DNA, the CDR3 is TGTGCCAGCAGCTCAAACCGACAGGGCTACGTAGGCGGCTACACCTTC. The full variable domain, with the rest looked up from reference TRBV7-9 and TRBJ1-2, is DTGVSQNPRHKITKRGQNVTFRCDPISEHNRLYWYRQTLGQGPEFLTYFQNEAQLEKSRLLSDRFSAERPKGSFSTLEIQRTEQGDSAMYLCASSSNRQGYVGGYTFGSGTRLTVV.

The CDR3 sequence: CASSFGFNTGFTEAFF. The CDR3 DNA reads TGTGCCAGCAGCTTCGGATTTAATACAGGGTTCACTGAAGCTTTCTTT. The chain joins TRBV5-8 to TRBJ1-1; D might be TRBD1 (6 bases). This CDR3 is 16 amino acids long. In germline, CDR1 is SGHTS, CDR2 YDEGEE. Between the trimmed V and J ends, which lost 2 bases and 4 bases, there was a span of 18 bases.

The V and J genes are TRBV6-1 and TRBJ1-1, with 9 bases lining up with TRBD1. V shed 2 bases and J 3 bases; nucleotides not matched to a gene: 4. The CDR3 covers 15 residues. The germline V gene encodes CDR1 MNHNS and CDR2 SASEGT. DNA of the CDR3: TGTGCCAGCAGTGAACCGACAGGGGGAGACACTGAAGCTTTCTTT. Protein: CASSEPTGGDTEAFF.

This clone turned up a few times. The CDR3 DNA reads TGTGCCAGCAGCTTAAGGGCAGGGGGTGAAAAACTGTTTTTT. It translates to CASSLRAGGEKLFF. The gene calls are TRBV7-2 and TRBJ1-4, with TRBD1 matching over 7 bases. V was clipped by 2 bases and J by 7 bases; unmatched bases: 4. The CDR3 length is 14 residues. Germline loops: CDR1 SGHTA, CDR2 FQGNSA.

V gene TRBV5-1 combines with J gene TRBJ1-6, with a weak D call TRBD1 (5 bases). Germline CDR1 reads SGHRS; CDR2 reads YFSETQ. V lost 4 bases, J lost 7 bases, and 12 bases lay in between. The CDR3 is 14 residues long. CDR3 nucleotides: TGCGCCAGCAGCCCAGAAAGGGGCAATTCACCCCTCCACTTT. It is translated as CASSPERGNSPLHF.

J is TRBJ2-1 and V is TRBV27, with 8 bases fitting TRBD1. CDR3 length equals 16 residues. Per the germline V gene, CDR1 is MNHEY and CDR2 is SMNVEV (reference sequence). Losses at the gene ends were 4 bases for V and 5 bases for J; bases not matched to a gene: 10. This chain's CDR3 is CASSSLDRVIHNEQFF. In DNA, the CDR3 is TGTGCCAGCAGTTCCTTGGACAGGGTGATTCACAATGAGCAGTTCTTC.

CDR3 in DNA: TGTGCCTGGGACCCCATGGGACAGCCTAATGAAAAACTGTTTTTT. This translates into CAWDPMGQPNEKLFF. The chain joins TRBV30 to TRBJ1-4; 7 bases are a match to TRBD1. V gave up 5 bases and J gave up 3 bases; unmatched junction bases: 9. CDR3 length: 15 residues. CDR1 and CDR2 from the germline V gene are GTSNPN and SVGIG (reference sequence).

The chain is built from TRBV6-1 and TRBJ1-5; 10 bases are shared with TRBD1. V lost 5 bases to trimming and J lost 6 bases; unmatched junction nucleotides: 7. Germline CDR1 reads MNHNS; CDR2 reads SASEGT. This CDR3 comprises 15 residues. CDR3 coding DNA: TGTGCCAGCAGTCCCTGGACAGGGGGTCGTCAGCCCCAGCATTTT. It yields the protein CASSPWTGGRQPQHF.

This chain joins TRBV19 and TRBJ2-3; possibly TRBD2 for D (7 bases). Germline V gene lookup returns CDR1 LNHDA and CDR2 SQIVND (reference sequence). Trimming took off 4 bases at V and 0 bases at J, with 11 bases between the two ends. CDR3 length: 15 residues. The CDR3, as DNA: TGTGCCAGTAGTAACCGGGGGGCGAGCACAGATACGCAGTATTTT. Translation: CASSNRGASTDTQYF.

This clone appeared once. The chain has TRBV6-5 and TRBJ1-1; D not resolved. Trimming removed 3 bases at V and 0 bases at J, with 11 bases between. CDR1 is MNHEY, CDR2 SVGAGI, per germline. The CDR3 spans 15 residues. This chain's CDR3 is CASSYAGLMNTEAFF. CDR3 DNA: TGTGCCAGCAGTTATGCGGGCCTCATGAACACTGAAGCTTTCTTT.

The V and J genes are TRBV5-1 and TRBJ2-4; the match to TRBD1 covers 7 bases. Germline values: CDR1 SGHRS, CDR2 YFSETQ. The trim removed 4 bases at V and 4 bases at J, leaving 5 bases unmatched. The CDR3 has 14 amino acids. The CDR3 is CASSRDSKKNIQYF. CDR3 bases: TGCGCCAGCAGCCGGGACAGTAAAAAAAACATTCAGTACTTC.

The J gene is TRBJ1-6, the V gene TRBV6-4; D perhaps matches TRBD1 (6 bases). From germline, CDR1 is MRHNA and CDR2 SNTAGT. Between the trimmed V and J ends, which lost 8 bases and 7 bases, there was a span of 12 bases. This CDR3 comprises 13 residues. The CDR3 loop is CASGSTGNSPLHF. The CDR3 DNA reads TGTGCCAGCGGTTCTACAGGGAATTCACCCCTCCACTTT.